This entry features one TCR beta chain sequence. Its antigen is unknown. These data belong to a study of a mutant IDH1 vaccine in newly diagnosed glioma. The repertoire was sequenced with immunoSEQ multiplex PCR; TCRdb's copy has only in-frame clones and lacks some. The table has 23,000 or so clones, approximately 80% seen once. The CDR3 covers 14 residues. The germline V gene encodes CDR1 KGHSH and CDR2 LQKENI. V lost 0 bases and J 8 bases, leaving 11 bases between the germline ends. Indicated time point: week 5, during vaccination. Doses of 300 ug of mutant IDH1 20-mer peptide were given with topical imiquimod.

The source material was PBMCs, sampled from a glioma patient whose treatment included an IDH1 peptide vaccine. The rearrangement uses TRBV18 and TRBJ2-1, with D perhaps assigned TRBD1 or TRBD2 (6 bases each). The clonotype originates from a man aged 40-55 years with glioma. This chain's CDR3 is CASSPPQGRHEQFF. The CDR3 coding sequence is TGTGCCAGCTCACCACCCCAGGGGAGGCATGAGCAGTTCTTC.